Sequencing of this T cell receptor beta chain was carried out in a study of T cell repertoires in cytomegalovirus infection. There are 20 residues in the CDR3. The germline V gene has CDR1 MGHRA and CDR2 YSYEKL. Trimming stripped 4 bases from V and 0 bases from J, with 25 bases between. TCRdb fed the reads into MiXCR, producing one record per CDR3 protein. The sample includes 200,000 or so distinct CDR3 sequences, roughly a fifth of them seen just once. This clonotype was seen ten or more times. The source is a human donor in good health (CMV status not recorded). Some clones in this sample may be carry-over from other donors' samples. This sequence joins TRBV4-1 and TRBJ2-1; D is undetermined. Material: PBMCs. CDR3 residues: CASSPESGKVGQGSYNEQFF. DNA for the CDR3: TGCGCCAGCAGCCCAGAGAGTGGGAAGGTGGGCCAAGGCTCCTACAATGAGCAGTTCTTC.